One and the same sample provided the 10 T cell receptor beta chains below, sequenced in a study of vaccination effects on CD4 cells after COVID-19. An approximately 10-day culture period preceded the isolation of CD4+ T cells. By PCR, the person was confirmed to have had SARS-CoV-2 infection between March and December 2020. Participants were given two doses of BNT162b2 or mRNA-1273 vaccine. These TCRs' antigens remain unknown. Here immunoSEQ multiplex PCR was the method, and the copy in TCRdb shows in-frame clones only, minus some. The sample records about 46,000 clones, about four fifths being singletons. Sequenced material: CD4+ T cells from PBMCs cultured without peptide, taken after COVID-19 vaccination. The receptors stem from a human donor who had a prior SARS-CoV-2 infection.

This clone came up a few times. The chain links TRBV30 to TRBJ1-4, with D unresolved. In germline, CDR1 is GTSNPN, CDR2 SVGIG (reference sequence). This CDR3 has 14 residues. The CDR3 region has the DNA TGTATTGGGCTGCGCGGGGCAACTAATGAAAAACTGTTTTTT. It translates to CIGLRGATNEKLFF.

Only a few counts were recorded for this clone. The chain employs TRBV7-8 and TRBJ2-5; 9 nucleotides align to TRBD2. After removal of 5 bases from V and 5 bases from J, the junction contained 12 bases not matched to a gene. This CDR3 contains 16 residues. Germline V lookup: CDR1 SGHVS, CDR2 FQNEAQ. This CDR3 is CASSPSLAGGAETQYF. The CDR3, as DNA: TGTGCCAGCAGCCCCTCGCTTGCGGGAGGGGCGGAGACCCAGTACTTC.

The chain links TRBV10-2 to TRBJ2-3; 9 bases map to TRBD2. The CDR3 spans 15 residues. Germline V gene data show CDR1 as WSHSY and CDR2 as SAAADI. The junction had 5 bases not matched to a gene; V was cut back by 4 bases and J by 3 bases. The CDR3 reads CASSGGGVRTDTQYF. Written as DNA, the CDR3 is TGCGCCAGCAGTGGCGGGGGGGTACGTACAGATACGCAGTATTTT.

This clone has only a few counts. This chain links TRBV18 with TRBJ2-2; TRBD1 agrees at 7 bases. CDR1 is KGHSH and CDR2 is LQKENI in the germline V gene. The length of the CDR3 is 16 residues. Losses at the gene ends were 4 bases for V and 3 bases for J; bases not matched to a gene: 8. The CDR3 loop is CASSLMTGLDTGELFF. The CDR3 nucleotides are TGTGCCAGCTCACTCATGACAGGGCTGGACACCGGGGAGCTGTTTTTT.

This clone was seen more than once but under ten times. CDR3 coding DNA: TGCGCCAGCAGCCAAGCCTGGCTAGCGGGAGATGTCCCCCAAGAGACCCAGTACTTC. Its translation is CASSQAWLAGDVPQETQYF. The chain recombines TRBV4-1 with TRBJ2-5; 10 positions agree with TRBD2. Trimming took 1 base from V and 1 from J; bases not matched to a gene: 12. The germline V gene encodes CDR1 MGHRA and CDR2 YSYEKL. The CDR3 has 19 residues.

The gene calls are TRBV18 and TRBJ2-1, with 8 bases fitting TRBD2. The CDR3 runs 15 residues. V dropped 10 bases and J dropped 7; count of bases not matched to a gene: 15. Germline CDR1 and CDR2: KGHSH and LQKENI. CDR3 sequence: CATSERGGPWNEQFF. The CDR3, as DNA: TGTGCCACTTCGGAACGGGGGGGGCCTTGGAATGAGCAGTTCTTC.

V is TRBV7-9 and J is TRBJ1-3; D perhaps matches TRBD1 (5 bases). The V gene's germline CDR1 is SEHNR and CDR2 FQNEAQ (reference sequence). The CDR3 covers 14 residues. V gave up 5 bases and J gave up 0 bases, with 8 bases separating them. The CDR3 nucleotides read TGTGCCAGCAGCATGGGGACCTCTGGAAACACCATATATTTT. The encoded protein is CASSMGTSGNTIYF.

The chain is built from TRBV2 and TRBJ2-1; 7 positions agree with TRBD1. CDR1 SNHLY and CDR2 FYNNEI come from the germline V gene. The CDR3 sequence is 14 residues long. V trimming: 5 bases; J trimming: 4 bases; junction bases outside the gene matches: 5. The CDR3 DNA reads as TGTGCCAGCAGTCTGGGACAGCCTTACAATGAGCAGTTCTTC. This gives the protein CASSLGQPYNEQFF.

The CDR3: CASSARGLNTDTQYF. CDR3 bases: TGTGCCAGCAGCGCCCGAGGGCTAAACACAGATACGCAGTATTTT. The chain employs TRBV9 and TRBJ2-3, with D possibly matching TRBD2 (5 bases). Trimming shortened V by 3 bases and J by 2 bases, and 13 bases separated the two germline ends. This CDR3 comprises 15 residues. From germline, CDR1 is SGDLS and CDR2 YYNGEE. Combining the CDR3 with reference TRBV9 and TRBJ2-3 gives the whole variable domain DSGVTQTPKHLITATGQRVTLRCSPRSGDLSVYWYQQSLDQGLQFLIQYYNGEERAKGNILERFSAQQFPDLHSELNLSSLELGDSALYFCASSARGLNTDTQYFGPGTRLTVL.

J is TRBJ2-5 and V is TRBV6-6; a weak D match, TRBD2 (7 bases). V was clipped by 8 bases and J by 3 bases, with 22 bases between them. This CDR3 contains 16 residues. Germline CDR1 reads MNHNY; CDR2 reads SVGAGI (reference sequence). Here the CDR3 reads CASPRGGGLYKETQYF. Written as DNA, the CDR3 is TGTGCCAGCCCCAGGGGCGGGGGTTTGTACAAAGAGACCCAGTACTTC.